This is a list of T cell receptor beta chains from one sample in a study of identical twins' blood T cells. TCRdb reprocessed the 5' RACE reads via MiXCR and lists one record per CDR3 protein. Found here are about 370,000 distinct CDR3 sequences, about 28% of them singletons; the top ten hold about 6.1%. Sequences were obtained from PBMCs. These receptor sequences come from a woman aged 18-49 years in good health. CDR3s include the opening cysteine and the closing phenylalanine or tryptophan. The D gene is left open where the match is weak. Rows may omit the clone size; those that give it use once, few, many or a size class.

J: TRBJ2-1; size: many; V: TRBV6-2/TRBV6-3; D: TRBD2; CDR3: CASSLHSGRSSYNEQFF; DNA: TGTGCCAGCAGCCTCCATAGCGGGAGATCCTCCTACAATGAGCAGTTCTTC
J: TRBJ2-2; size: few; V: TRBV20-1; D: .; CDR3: CSARGTNTGELFF; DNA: TGCAGTGCCCGGGGGACGAACACCGGGGAGCTGTTTTTT
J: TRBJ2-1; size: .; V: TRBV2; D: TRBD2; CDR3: CASPSGRSYNEQFF; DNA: TGTGCCAGCCCAAGCGGGAGATCCTACAATGAGCAGTTCTTC
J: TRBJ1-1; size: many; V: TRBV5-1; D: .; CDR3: CASSLSGTNTEAFF; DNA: TGCGCCAGCAGCTTGTCGGGGACGAACACTGAAGCTTTCTTT
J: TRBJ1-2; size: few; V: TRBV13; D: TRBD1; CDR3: CASSQTGDFYGYTF; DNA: TGTGCCAGCAGCCAGACAGGGGATTTCTATGGCTACACCTTC
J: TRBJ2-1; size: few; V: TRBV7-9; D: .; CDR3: CASSLRPASYNEQFF; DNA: TGTGCCAGCAGCTTGAGACCAGCCAGCTACAATGAGCAGTTCTTC
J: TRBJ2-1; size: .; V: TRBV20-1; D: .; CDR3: CSASRGPKNEQFF; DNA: TGCAGTGCTAGCCGGGGGCCTAAGAATGAGCAGTTCTTC
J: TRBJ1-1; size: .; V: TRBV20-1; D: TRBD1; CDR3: CSAEDDRGDTEAFF; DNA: TGCAGTGCCGAGGACGACAGGGGAGACACTGAAGCTTTCTTT
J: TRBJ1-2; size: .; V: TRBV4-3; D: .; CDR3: CASSQDRLRQNYGYTF; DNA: TGCGCCAGCAGCCAAGATCGGCTGCGTCAGAACTATGGCTACACCTTC
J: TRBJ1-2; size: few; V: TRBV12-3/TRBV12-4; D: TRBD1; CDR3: CASSTTGGAYGYTF; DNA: TGTGCCAGCAGTACGACAGGGGGCGCCTATGGCTACACCTTC
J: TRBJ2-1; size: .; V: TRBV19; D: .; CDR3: CASNGRTLNNEQFF; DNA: TGTGCCAGTAACGGCAGGACACTCAACAATGAGCAGTTCTTC
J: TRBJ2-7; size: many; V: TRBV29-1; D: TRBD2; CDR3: CSVRGGLAGYSYEQYF; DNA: TGCAGCGTTCGGGGGGGATTAGCGGGATATTCCTACGAGCAGTACTTC
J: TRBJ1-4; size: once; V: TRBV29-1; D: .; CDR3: CSFGSGRDIYNEKLFF; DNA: TGCAGCTTCGGGAGTGGCCGGGACATATATAATGAAAAACTGTTTTTT
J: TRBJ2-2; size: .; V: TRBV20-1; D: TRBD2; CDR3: CSARDSGLAFAGELFF; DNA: TGCAGTGCTAGAGATTCGGGACTAGCTTTTGCCGGGGAGCTGTTTTTT
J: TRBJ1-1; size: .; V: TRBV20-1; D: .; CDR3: CDAPSENGDTEAFF; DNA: TGCGATGCTCCGTCCGAAAACGGGGACACTGAAGCTTTCTTT
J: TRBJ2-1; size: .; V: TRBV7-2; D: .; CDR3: CASSLEWRPYNEQFF; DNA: TGTGCCAGCAGCTTGGAATGGCGGCCCTACAATGAGCAGTTCTTC
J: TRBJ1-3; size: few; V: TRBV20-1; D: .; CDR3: CSAKERPGNTIYF; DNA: TGCAGTGCGAAAGAGAGGCCTGGAAACACCATATATTTT
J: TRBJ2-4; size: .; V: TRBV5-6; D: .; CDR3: CASSLTGAKNIQYF; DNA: TGTGCCAGCAGCTTGACCGGGGCCAAAAACATTCAGTACTTC
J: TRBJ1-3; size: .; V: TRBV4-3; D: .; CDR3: CASSQDLTGSSGNTIYF; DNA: TGCGCCAGCAGCCAAGATCTGACGGGGTCCTCTGGAAACACCATATATTTT
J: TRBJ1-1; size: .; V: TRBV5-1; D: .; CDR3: CASSLGIGNTEAFF; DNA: TGCGCCAGCAGCCTGGGTATCGGGAACACTGAAGCTTTCTTT
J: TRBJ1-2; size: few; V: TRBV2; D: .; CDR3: CASTLDRANYGYTF; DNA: TGTGCCAGCACTCTGGACAGAGCTAACTATGGCTACACCTTC
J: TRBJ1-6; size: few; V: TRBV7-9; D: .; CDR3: CASSLVRYNSPLHF; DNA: TGTGCCAGCAGCTTAGTGAGGTATAATTCACCCCTCCACTTT
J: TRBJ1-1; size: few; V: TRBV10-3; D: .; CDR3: CAISPGGEAFF; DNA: TGTGCCATCAGCCCCGGGGGTGAAGCTTTCTTT
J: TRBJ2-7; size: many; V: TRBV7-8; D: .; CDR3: CASNTEASSYEQYF; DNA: TGTGCCAGCAACACCGAGGCTAGTTCCTACGAGCAGTACTTC
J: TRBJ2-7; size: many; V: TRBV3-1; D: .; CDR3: CASSQDRREQYF; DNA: TGTGCCAGCAGCCAAGACAGGAGGGAGCAGTACTTC
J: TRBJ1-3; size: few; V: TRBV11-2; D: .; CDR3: CASSFEVSGNTIYF; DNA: TGTGCCAGCAGCTTCGAGGTCTCTGGAAACACCATATATTTT
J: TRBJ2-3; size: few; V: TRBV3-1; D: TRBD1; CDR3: CASSHPGQGTDTQYF; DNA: TGTGCCAGCAGCCACCCGGGACAGGGCACAGATACGCAGTATTTT
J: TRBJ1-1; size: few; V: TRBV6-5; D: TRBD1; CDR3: CASRGTGAAEAFF; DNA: TGTGCCAGCAGGGGGACAGGGGCAGCTGAAGCTTTCTTT
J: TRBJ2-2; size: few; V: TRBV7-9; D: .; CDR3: CASSLAYNTGELFF; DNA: TGTGCCAGCAGCTTGGCGTACAACACCGGGGAGCTGTTTTTT
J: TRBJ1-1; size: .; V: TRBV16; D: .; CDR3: CASSQLYREAFF; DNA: TGTGCCAGCAGCCAATTGTACAGGGAAGCTTTCTTT
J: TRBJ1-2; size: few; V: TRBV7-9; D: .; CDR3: CASNLGTTNYGYTF; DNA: TGTGCCAGCAACCTCGGGACGACCAACTATGGCTACACCTTC
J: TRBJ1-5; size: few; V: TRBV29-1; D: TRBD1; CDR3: CSASDRGGNQPQHF; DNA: TGCAGCGCAAGTGACAGGGGTGGTAATCAGCCCCAGCATTTT
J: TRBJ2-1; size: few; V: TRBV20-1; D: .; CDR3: CSVERRADEQFF; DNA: TGCAGTGTCGAACGGCGGGCCGATGAGCAGTTCTTC
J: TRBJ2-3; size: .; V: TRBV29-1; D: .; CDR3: CSAHRKLADTQYF; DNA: TGCAGCGCCCACAGGAAATTGGCAGATACGCAGTATTTT
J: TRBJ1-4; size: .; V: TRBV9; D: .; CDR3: CASSGSARANEKPFF; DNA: TGTGCCAGCAGCGGTTCAGCCAGAGCTAATGAAAAACCGTTTTTT
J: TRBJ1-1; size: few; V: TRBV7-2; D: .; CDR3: CASSLHSGLMNTEAFF; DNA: TGTGCCAGCAGCTTACACTCGGGACTCATGAACACTGAAGCTTTCTTT
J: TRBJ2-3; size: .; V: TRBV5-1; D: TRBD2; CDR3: CASNTGKLAVNMDTQYF; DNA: TGCGCCAGCAACACGGGGAAGCTAGCGGTCAACATGGATACGCAGTATTTT
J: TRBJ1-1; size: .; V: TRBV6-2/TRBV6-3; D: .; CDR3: CASSRSRAQNTEAFF; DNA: TGTGCCAGCAGTAGATCGAGGGCTCAGAACACTGAAGCTTTCTTT
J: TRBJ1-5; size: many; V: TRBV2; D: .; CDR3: CASSERTENQPQHF; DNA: TGTGCCAGCAGTGAACGGACAGAAAATCAGCCCCAGCATTTT
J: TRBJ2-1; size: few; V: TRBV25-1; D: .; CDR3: CASSLPGVNYNEQFF; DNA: TGTGCCAGCAGTCTGCCAGGGGTGAACTACAATGAGCAGTTCTTC
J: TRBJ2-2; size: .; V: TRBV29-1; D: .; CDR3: CSVVYADTGELFF; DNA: TGCAGCGTTGTGTATGCAGACACCGGGGAGCTGTTTTTT
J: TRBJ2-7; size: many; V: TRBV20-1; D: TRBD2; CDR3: CSARPSGYEQYF; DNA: TGCAGTGCTAGACCTAGCGGCTACGAGCAGTACTTC
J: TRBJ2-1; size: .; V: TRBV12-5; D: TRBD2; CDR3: CASGFGDYYNEQFF; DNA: TGTGCTAGTGGTTTCGGGGACTACTACAATGAGCAGTTCTTC
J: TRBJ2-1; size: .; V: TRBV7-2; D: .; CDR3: CASRGDGTGYNEQFF; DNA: TGTGCCAGCAGGGGGGACGGGACTGGCTACAATGAGCAGTTCTTC
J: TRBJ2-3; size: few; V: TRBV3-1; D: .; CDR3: CASRQGGGLWTDTQYF; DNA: TGTGCCAGCAGACAGGGAGGGGGGCTCTGGACAGATACGCAGTATTTT
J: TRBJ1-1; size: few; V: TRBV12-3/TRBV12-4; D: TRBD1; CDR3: CASRGIRGAQAFF; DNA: TGTGCCAGCAGGGGGATCAGGGGGGCACAAGCTTTCTTT
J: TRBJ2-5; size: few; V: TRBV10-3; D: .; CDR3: CAIAGQGKETQYF; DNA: TGTGCCATCGCGGGGCAGGGAAAAGAGACCCAGTACTTC
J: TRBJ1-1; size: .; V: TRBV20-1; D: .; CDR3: CSARDPVERNTEAFF; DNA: TGCAGTGCTAGGGACCCGGTTGAAAGGAACACTGAAGCTTTCTTT
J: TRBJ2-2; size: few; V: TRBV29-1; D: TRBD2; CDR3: CSVGLAGVQGGELFF; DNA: TGCAGCGTCGGACTAGCGGGAGTGCAGGGCGGGGAGCTGTTTTTT
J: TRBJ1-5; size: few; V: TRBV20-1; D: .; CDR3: CSASLNSNQPQHF; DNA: TGCAGTGCTAGTCTAAATAGCAATCAGCCCCAGCATTTT
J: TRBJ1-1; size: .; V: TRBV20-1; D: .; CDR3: CSVPRGGANTEAFF; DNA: TGCAGTGTCCCGAGGGGGGGCGCGAACACTGAAGCTTTCTTT